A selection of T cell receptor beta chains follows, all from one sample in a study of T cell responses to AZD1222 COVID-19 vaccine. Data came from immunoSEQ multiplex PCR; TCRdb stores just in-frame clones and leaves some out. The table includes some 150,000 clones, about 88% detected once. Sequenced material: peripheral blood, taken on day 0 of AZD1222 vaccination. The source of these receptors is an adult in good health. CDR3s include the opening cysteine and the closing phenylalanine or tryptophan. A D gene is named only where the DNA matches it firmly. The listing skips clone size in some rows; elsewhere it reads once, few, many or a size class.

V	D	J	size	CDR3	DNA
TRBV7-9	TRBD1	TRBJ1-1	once	CASSTRQGAAFF	TGTGCCAGCAGCACGCGACAGGGGGCAGCTTTCTTT
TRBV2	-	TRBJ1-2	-	CATVPVVNYGYTF	TGTGCCACCGTGCCAGTGGTTAACTATGGCTACACCTTC
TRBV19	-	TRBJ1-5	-	CASSPGSSGDQPQHF	TGTGCCAGTAGTCCGGGCTCTTCCGGGGATCAGCCCCAGCATTTT
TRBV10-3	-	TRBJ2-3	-	CAISESDGSLRNTQYF	TGTGCCATCAGTGAGAGCGACGGGTCGCTGAGAAATACGCAGTATTTT
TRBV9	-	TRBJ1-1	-	CASNPEVGSTEAFF	TGTGCCAGCAACCCCGAGGTGGGGAGCACTGAAGCTTTCTTT
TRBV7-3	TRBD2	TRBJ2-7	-	CASSFYASGLYEQYF	TGTGCCAGCAGCTTTTACGCTAGCGGCCTCTACGAGCAGTACTTC
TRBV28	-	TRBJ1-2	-	CASSTSYRDSRDGYTF	TGTGCCAGCAGTACCTCTTACAGGGACTCTAGGGATGGCTACACCTTC
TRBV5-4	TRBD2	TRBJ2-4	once	CASSSWTGGIENIQYF	TGTGCCAGCAGCAGTTGGACGGGAGGTATTGAAAACATTCAGTACTTC
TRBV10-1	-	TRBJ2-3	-	CASSVDRDPPGDTDTQYF	TGCGCCAGCAGTGTCGACCGGGACCCCCCGGGAGACACAGATACGCAGTATTTT
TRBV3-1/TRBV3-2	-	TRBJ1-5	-	CASSQEGRVGQPQHF	TGTGCCAGCAGCCAAGAGGGCCGGGTCGGGCAGCCCCAGCATTTT
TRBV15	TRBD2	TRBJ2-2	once	CATSSSIAASGGAGGELFF	TGTGCCACCAGCAGCTCGATAGCGGCTAGCGGGGGGGCTGGCGGGGAGCTGTTTTTT
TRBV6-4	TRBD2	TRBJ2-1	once	CASSEEAGAYNEQFF	TGTGCCAGCAGTGAGGAAGCGGGAGCCTACAATGAGCAGTTCTTC
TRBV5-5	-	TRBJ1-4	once	CASRSINEKLFF	TGTGCCAGCAGATCTATTAATGAAAAACTGTTTTTT
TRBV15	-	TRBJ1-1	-	CATSGRTLGTEAFF	TGTGCCACCAGCGGTCGGACCCTTGGGACTGAAGCTTTCTTT
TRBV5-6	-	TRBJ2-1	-	CASSLRSNLPAEQFF	TGTGCCAGCAGCTTGCGGTCAAACCTACCGGCTGAGCAGTTCTTC
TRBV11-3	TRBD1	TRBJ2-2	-	CASSRTGRNTGELFF	TGTGCCAGCAGCCGGACAGGGCGCAACACCGGGGAGCTGTTTTTT
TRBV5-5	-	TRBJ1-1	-	CASSVQMNTEAFF	TGTGCCAGCAGCGTCCAGATGAACACTGAAGCTTTCTTT
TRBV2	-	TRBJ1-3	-	CASSVTSGNTIYF	TGTGCCAGCAGTGTTACCTCGGGAAACACCATATATTTT
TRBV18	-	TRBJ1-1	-	CASSPPAGGFSGSAFF	TGTGCCAGCTCACCGCCAGCGGGAGGGTTCTCAGGTTCAGCTTTCTTT
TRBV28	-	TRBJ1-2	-	CASSLYERAYGYTF	TGTGCCAGCAGTTTATACGAGAGGGCCTATGGCTACACCTTC
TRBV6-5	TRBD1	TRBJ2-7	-	CASSQGVRSYEQYF	TGTGCCAGCAGCCAGGGGGTTAGGTCCTACGAGCAGTACTTC
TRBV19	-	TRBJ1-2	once	CASQVGAGRYGYTF	TGTGCCAGTCAGGTGGGGGCCGGACGCTATGGCTACACCTTC
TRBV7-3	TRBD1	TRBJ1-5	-	CASSPGTGGSNQPQHF	TGTGCCAGCAGCCCCGGGACAGGGGGGTCCAATCAGCCCCAGCATTTT
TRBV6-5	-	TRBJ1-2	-	CASSYSHTYGYTF	TGTGCCAGCAGTTACTCGCACACCTATGGCTACACCTTC
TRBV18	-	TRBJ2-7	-	CASSLSYEQYF	TGTGCCAGCTCACTCTCCTACGAGCAGTACTTC
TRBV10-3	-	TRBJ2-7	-	CAISDPNSYEQYF	TGTGCCATCAGCGACCCTAACAGTTACGAGCAGTACTTC
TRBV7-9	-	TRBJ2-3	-	CASSSPLVKGTGKQYF	TGTGCCAGCAGCTCCCCGCTAGTTAAGGGGACTGGCAAGCAGTATTTT
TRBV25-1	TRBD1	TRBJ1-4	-	CASSDFGWEGAGEKLFF	TGTGCCAGCAGTGATTTCGGTTGGGAGGGGGCGGGTGAAAAACTGTTTTTT
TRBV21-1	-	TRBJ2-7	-	CASSRVTGGRSDEQYF	TGTGCCAGCAGCAGAGTCACAGGGGGCCGGTCGGACGAGCAGTACTTC
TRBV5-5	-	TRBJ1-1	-	CASSLNIQPFSEAFF	TGTGCCAGCAGCTTGAATATACAGCCTTTCTCTGAAGCTTTCTTT
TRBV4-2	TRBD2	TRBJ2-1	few	CASSVDTTSGANEQFF	TGTGCCAGCAGCGTTGACACGACTAGCGGGGCCAATGAGCAGTTCTTC
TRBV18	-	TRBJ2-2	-	CASSMTDVGELFF	TGTGCCAGCTCAATGACAGATGTCGGGGAGCTGTTTTTT
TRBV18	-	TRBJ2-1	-	CASQTRGYYNEQFF	TGTGCCAGCCAGACCCGGGGGTACTACAATGAGCAGTTCTTC
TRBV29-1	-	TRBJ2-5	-	CSVEGQSQETQYF	TGCAGCGTTGAAGGACAGAGCCAAGAGACCCAGTACTTC
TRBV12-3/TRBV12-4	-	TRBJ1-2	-	CASSLSISGGYTF	TGTGCCAGCAGCCTATCGATAAGCGGCGGCTACACCTTC
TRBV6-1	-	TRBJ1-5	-	CASSDPGQPGQPQHF	TGTGCCAGCAGTGATCCAGGACAGCCCGGTCAGCCCCAGCATTTT
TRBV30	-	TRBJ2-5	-	CAWSPSGPETQYF	TGTGCCTGGAGTCCCTCGGGACCAGAGACCCAGTACTTC
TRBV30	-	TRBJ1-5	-	CAWSRDPYQPQHF	TGTGCCTGGAGCCGGGACCCCTATCAGCCCCAGCATTTT
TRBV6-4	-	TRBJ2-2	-	CASSEGVGTGELFF	TGTGCCAGCAGTGAAGGGGTCGGCACCGGGGAGCTGTTTTTT
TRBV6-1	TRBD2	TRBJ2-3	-	CASSELAGSTDTQYF	TGTGCCAGCAGTGAACTAGCGGGGAGCACAGATACGCAGTATTTT
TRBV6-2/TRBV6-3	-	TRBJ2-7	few	CASSGFLQGYEQYF	TGTGCCAGCAGCGGGTTCCTGCAGGGCTACGAGCAGTACTTC
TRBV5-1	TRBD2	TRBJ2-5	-	CASSSPSGRSETQYF	TGCGCCAGCAGCTCTCCTAGCGGGAGGTCCGAGACCCAGTACTTC
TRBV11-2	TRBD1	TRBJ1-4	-	CASRKGQENEKLFF	TGTGCCAGCAGAAAAGGACAGGAGAATGAAAAACTGTTTTTT
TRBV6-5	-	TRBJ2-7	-	CASRSTTSPYEQYF	TGTGCCAGCAGGAGCACGACCAGCCCCTACGAGCAGTACTTC
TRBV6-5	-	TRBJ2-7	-	CASSYLGQDPYEQYF	TGTGCCAGCAGTTACCTAGGACAAGACCCCTACGAGCAGTACTTC
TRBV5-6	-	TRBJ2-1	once	CASSLVYSSYNEQFF	TGTGCCAGCAGCTTGGTGTACAGCTCCTACAATGAGCAGTTCTTC
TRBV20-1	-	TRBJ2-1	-	CSQSSYNEQFF	TGCAGTCAAAGCTCCTACAATGAGCAGTTCTTC